The 13 T cell receptor beta chains below come from one sample, sequenced in a study of shared clonotypes between healthy human individuals. The protocol was immunoSEQ multiplex PCR, while the TCRdb copy is restricted to in-frame clones and leaves out a portion. The data show about 480,000 clones, roughly 79% seen once. Sequenced sample: PBMCs. Receptor source: a woman in her thirties or forties in good health. Some clones in this sample may be carry-over from other donors' samples.

V usage is TRBV29-1 and J usage is TRBJ2-1; D perhaps matches TRBD1 (6 bases). This CDR3 has 16 residues. In germline, CDR1 is SQVTM, CDR2 ANQGSEA. Trimming stripped 6 bases from V and 5 bases from J, with 23 bases between. CDR3 nucleotide sequence: TGCAGCGTCCGGGACACCACTAATCTCCGGCACAATGAGCAGTTCTTC. Amino acids: CSVRDTTNLRHNEQFF.

The chain combines TRBV7-2 with TRBJ1-4, with no clear D. Deletions cut 1 base from V and 0 bases from J, with 15 bases between. Germline V gene sequence: CDR1 SGHTA, CDR2 FQGNSA. CDR3 size: 18 residues. The CDR3 spells CASSLVRGLGATNEKLFF. The CDR3 DNA is TGTGCCAGCAGCTTAGTCCGCGGCCTAGGAGCAACTAATGAAAAACTGTTTTTT. Based on the CDR3 plus reference TRBV7-2 and TRBJ1-4, the full variable domain is GAGVSQSPSNKVTEKGKDVELRCDPISGHTALYWYRQSLGQGLEFLIYFQGNSAPDKSGLPSDRFSAERTGGSVSTLTIQRTQQEDSAVYLCASSLVRGLGATNEKLFFGSGTQLSVL.

This rearrangement joins TRBV5-6 to TRBJ1-1, with D perhaps TRBD1 (5 bases). The CDR3 loop spans 15 amino acids. The ends were cut back, 1 base at V and 6 bases at J, with 16 bases in the middle. Germline CDR1 reads SGHDT; CDR2 reads YYEEEE. The CDR3, as DNA: TGTGCCAGCAGCTTGCAACACAGGCGAGGGGCTGAAGCTTTCTTT. Residues: CASSLQHRRGAEAFF.

The V gene is TRBV7-3, the J gene TRBJ2-1; 13 bases map to TRBD2. CDR1 and CDR2 from the germline V gene are SGHTA and FQGTGA. J lost 5 bases, V lost 0 bases, and 1 base had no gene match. The CDR3 contains 16 residues. The CDR3 here is CASSLTGTSGDNEQFF. The CDR3 DNA reads as TGTGCCAGCAGCTTAACGGGGACTAGCGGGGACAATGAGCAGTTCTTC.

This clone was observed a single time. V and J are TRBV6-5 and TRBJ1-4; no firm D call. V lost 6 bases to trimming and J lost 8 bases, with 10 bases between them. The CDR3 covers 12 residues. Germline V gene data show CDR1 as MNHEY and CDR2 as SVGAGI. CDR3 bases: TGTGCCAGCAGCCACGAAGTCGAAAAACTGTTTTTT. As protein: CASSHEVEKLFF.

The gene calls are TRBV9 and TRBJ2-7; 14 positions agree with TRBD2. Trimming removed 4 bases from V and 5 bases from J; junction bases left unmatched: 11. CDR1 SGDLS and CDR2 YYNGEE come from the germline V gene. CDR3 size: 17 residues. The CDR3 DNA reads TGTGCCAGCAGCCCGGGGACTAGCGGGAGTATGAGCCACGAGCAGTACTTC. This codes for CASSPGTSGSMSHEQYF.

The chain combines TRBV29-1 with TRBJ2-2, with 10 bases aligning to TRBD2. This CDR3 is built from 12 residues. Trimming took 7 bases from V and 6 from J; bases not matched to a gene: 2. CDR1 and CDR2 (germline): SQVTM, ANQGSEA. CDR3 protein: CSAGTSAGELFF. The DNA of the CDR3 is TGCAGCGCCGGGACTAGCGCCGGGGAGCTGTTTTTT.

The gene calls are TRBV6-5 and TRBJ2-3; 8 positions agree with TRBD2. The CDR3 extends over 14 amino acids. J gave up 5 bases and V 7 bases, and 8 bases lay outside the gene matches. CDR1 MNHEY and CDR2 SVGAGI come from the germline V gene. DNA for the CDR3: TGTGCCAGCAAAGAAGCGGGAGTCGGAGATACGCAGTATTTT. This translates into CASKEAGVGDTQYF.

The chain combines TRBV7-7 with TRBJ2-7; 9 nucleotides line up with TRBD1. J lost 7 bases, V lost 2 bases, and 6 bases had no gene match. The CDR3 is 14 residues long. Looked up from germline, CDR1 is SSHAT and CDR2 is FNYEAQ (reference sequence). CDR3 in DNA: TGTGCCAGCAGCTTAAGTCCGACAGGGGGTGAGCAGTACTTC. Its protein is CASSLSPTGGEQYF.

The chain employs TRBV18 and TRBJ2-1, with 10 nucleotides matching TRBD2. Unmatched junction bases numbered 3, after V lost 5 bases and J lost 2 bases. Looked up from germline, CDR1 is KGHSH and CDR2 is LQKENI. The CDR3 loop spans 15 amino acids. As DNA, the CDR3 is TGTGCCAGCTCAGAACTAGCGGGGACCTACAATGAGCAGTTCTTC. Its protein is CASSELAGTYNEQFF.

The chain joins TRBV7-9 to TRBJ1-1; D is uncertain. This CDR3 comprises 12 residues. V lost 11 bases and J lost 0, with 10 bases in between. Germline V gene data show CDR1 as SEHNR and CDR2 as FQNEAQ (reference sequence). Written as DNA, the CDR3 is TGTGCCTCCCAGGAGGTGAACACTGAAGCTTTCTTT. Encoded protein: CASQEVNTEAFF.

The count of this clone is one. The chain joins TRBV19 to TRBJ1-1, with 8 nucleotides matching TRBD1. The germline V gene encodes CDR1 LNHDA and CDR2 SQIVND (reference sequence). The CDR3 spans 16 residues. The junction had 11 bases not matched to a gene; V was cut back by 7 bases and J by 1 base. The CDR3 spells CASKRPGTGPNTEAFF. The CDR3 DNA is TGTGCCAGTAAGCGTCCCGGGACAGGACCGAACACTGAAGCTTTCTTT.

V and J are TRBV7-2 and TRBJ2-1, with D hard to call. Germline assignment: CDR1 SGHTA and CDR2 FQGNSA. The V end was cut by 6 bases, the J end by 6 bases, with 18 bases between. The CDR3 sequence is 15 residues long. The CDR3 sequence is CASRPGGVGSNEQFF. The CDR3 DNA follows: TGTGCCAGCAGACCGGGCGGAGTGGGGTCCAATGAGCAGTTCTTC.